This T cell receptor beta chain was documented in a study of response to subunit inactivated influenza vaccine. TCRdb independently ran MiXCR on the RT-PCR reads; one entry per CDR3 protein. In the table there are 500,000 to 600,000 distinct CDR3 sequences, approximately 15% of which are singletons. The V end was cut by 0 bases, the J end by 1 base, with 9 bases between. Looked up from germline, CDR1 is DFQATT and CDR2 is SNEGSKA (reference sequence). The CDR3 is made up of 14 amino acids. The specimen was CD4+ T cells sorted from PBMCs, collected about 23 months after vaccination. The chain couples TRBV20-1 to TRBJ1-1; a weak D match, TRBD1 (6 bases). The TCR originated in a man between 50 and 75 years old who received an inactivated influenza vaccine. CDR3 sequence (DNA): TGCAGTGCTAGAGATAGCAGGGGGAACACTGAAGCTTTCTTT. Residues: CSARDSRGNTEAFF.